This TCR beta chain comes out of a study of cytomegalovirus exposure and HLA in healthy donors (TCRdb year 2017). General notes on the study: According to an earlier analysis of 550 to 700 of the donors, about 179 million T cells yielded roughly 110 million unique TCR beta sequences and roughly 280 Gb of sequence data. Roughly 320 gigabases of sequencing data and tens of millions of unique TCR sequences made up an early release that covered roughly 670 HLA-typed donors. Among the roughly 390 genotyped donors, around 81% belonged to the genetic ancestry cluster associated with self-reported Caucasian donors. The aim of the study was to test whether cataloging public T cell receptors could identify signatures of past pathogen exposure. Using immunosequencing, the study profiled T cell repertoires from about 620 subjects and related those repertoires to cytomegalovirus serostatus. Besides the first cohort of 500 to 700 subjects, a separate validation cohort made up of around 120 different subjects was used. To predict cytomegalovirus infection status, the study combined high-throughput TCR immunosequencing, statistical association of individual TCRs with disease status, and machine learning. A later analysis re-examined previously published TCR beta repertoires from just over 650 donors and added high-resolution HLA genotyping to investigate patterns of TCR occurrence. The later analysis used no new phenotypic data to find candidate immune exposures, relying instead on TCR beta sequences and their occurrence across donors. In an earlier analysis of roughly 580 of the donors, high-throughput TCR beta sequencing was used to judge whether each TCR beta V gene segment behaved as functional or pseudogenic. Alongside the repertoire data, information on donor age, sex, ethnicity and CMV serostatus was compiled. Genome-wide SNP genotypes for about 60% of the roughly 670 donors were used in a later genetic analysis, which treated that subset as a discovery cohort. All discovery cohort repertoires had been generated using a single sequencing platform. Both class I and class II loci were covered by HLA typing, at four-digit resolution. Typing coverage varied by locus: roughly 620-630 donors for A, B, C, DRB1 and DQB1; approximately 520 for DQA1; 606 for DPA1; approximately 470 for DPB1. About five DR-DQ haplotypes were treated as single units for association and clustering because of strong linkage in the cohort. Among 398 genotyped donors of the cohort, an average of approximately 220,000 unique TCR beta nucleotide sequences was sequenced per donor, of which about 18% were non-productive. Broader findings and caveats from the paper: A later analysis associated about 17,000 TCR beta sequences with specific HLA alleles at a false discovery rate of 0.05. In a later genetic analysis, a missense DCLRE1C variant was associated with V-gene and J-gene trimming of TCR beta chains, and the association was replicated in an independent cohort. Cytomegalovirus status was reported to be diagnosed by the classifier with high specificity and sensitivity in both the original and validation cohorts. According to a later analysis, parvovirus B19, influenza, CMV and Epstein-Barr virus appeared linked to several top co-occurrence clusters. In an earlier analysis of fewer than 750 of the donors, most TCR beta V segments were observed in productive rearrangements about 90% or about 30% of the time, broadly matching IMGT annotations. Presence/absence analyses assumed roughly uniform sequencing depth across donors, an assumption that may not hold. The sequencing pipeline was judged likely to have produced a cluster of highly shared sequence variants as a technical artifact. HLA typing was unavailable for some donors at each locus, so association tests used only the typed subset. Correlated functional status among segregating V segments might be attributable to linkage disequilibrium, but an unknown experimental factor could not be ruled out. The only immune exposure information available for the cohort was CMV serostatus. A further reported finding was that TCR beta sequences accurately predicted the HLA-A and HLA-B alleles for most subjects in the first cohort. It was suggested by the authors that the approach could potentially be generalized to other disease states and immunological phenotypes. A later genetic analysis reported fewer N-insertions in productive TCRs among donors in an Asian-associated ancestry cluster than the approximately 670-donor mean. A total of fewer than 200 TCR beta chains were listed by the study as associated with cytomegalovirus. Because counts were too low, about 17 rarely observed V segments, including chromosome 9 orphons, were excluded from the earlier analysis of several hundred of the donors. Most CMV-associated TCR beta chains appeared to be HLA-restricted in a later analysis, and the HLA associations seemed to be driven largely by CMV exposure. In a later analysis, the rate of TCR association differed among HLA loci, with DRB1 alleles having the most associated TCRs and HLA-C alleles having the fewest. Some IMGT-functional V segments, including TRBV6-2 and TRBV6-3, could not be distinguished by the 87-base-pair reads and were therefore excluded. In a later analysis, HLA-associated TCR beta chains showed more clonal expansion and lower generation probabilities than non-associated chains that were equally common. When HLA alleles, especially DR and DQ, strongly co-occurred, attributing TCR associations to individual alleles was difficult. While some public TCRs were present in many individuals, most TCR sequences turned up only very rarely across donors. This cohort had only TCR beta chains sequenced, and the lack of alpha or paired-chain data limited which features could be detected. In vitro tests confirmed that a few of the cytomegalovirus-associated TCR beta chains recognize cytomegalovirus antigens.

The cohort comprised some 700 healthy bone marrow donors. At the time of sampling, every cohort member was nominally healthy, though immune exposures that went unrecorded were likely present. The donor was CMV seronegative and belonged to the group of roughly 330 seronegative cohort members. A peripheral blood sample was provided by each donor, and peripheral blood mononuclear cells were used for TCR beta sequencing. Genomic DNA was extracted from the blood cell samples with the Qiagen DNeasy Blood Extraction Kit. Library prep was done by the immunoSEQ multiplex PCR assay. A mixture of 60 forward primers for TCR Vbeta segments and 13 reverse primers for TCR Jbeta segments was used in the multiplex PCR. Amplification of the CDR3 region of rearranged TCR beta genes was performed with a multiplex PCR assay on genomic DNA. The amplified TCR beta libraries were sequenced on the Illumina HiSeq System as 87-base-pair reads. The study's own analysis went as follows. Across the 666 repertoires, a later analysis counted tens of millions of unique TCR beta chains, approximately 10 million of which were shared by at least two donors. Raw reads were error-corrected and collapsed into unique sequences by a nearest-neighbor algorithm in which closely related sequences were merged to remove PCR and sequencing errors. CDR3 sequences were aligned to IMGT reference sequences to assign V, D and J gene segments. For a sequence to be retained, a match of at least six nucleotides was required to both a V gene segment and a J gene segment. A rearrangement was called productive if the CDR3 had no stop codons and remained in frame with V and J, and every other rearrangement was called non-productive. Following IMGT convention, CDR3 was defined as the stretch from the second conserved V-encoded cysteine up to the conserved J-encoded phenylalanine. In an earlier analysis of 500 to 650 of the donors, sequences lacking an unambiguous match to a single V gene segment were excluded. An earlier analysis of fewer than 750 of the donors classified V segments as functional when productive rearrangements were above 56.7% and as segregating when the standard deviation between donors was above 5%. A statistical classification framework was built to diagnose cytomegalovirus status from the catalog of TCR beta chain sequences. V and J gene assignment, in a later analysis, came from comparing TCR nucleotide sequences with IMGT/GENE-DB human TR gene sequences. Using the TCRdist pipeline, a later analysis assigned CDR3 sequences along with most-parsimonious VDJ recombination scenarios. In a later analysis, every TCR beta chain was defined by the combination of its CDR3 amino acid sequence and its V-gene family, and reads without a unique V-gene family were dropped. In a later analysis, fewer than 650 highly shared, low-generation-probability nucleotide sequences were removed to address suspected cross-contamination and a sequencing artifact. A later analysis calculated a clonal expansion index for each public chain from normalized within-repertoire ranks of inferred template counts. In a later analysis, generation probabilities were computed using a VDJ recombination model fitted to out-of-frame rearrangements, and the results were checked against IGoR. In a later analysis, hypergeometric tests were used to score TCR-TCR, TCR-HLA and TCR-CMV co-occurrence, with a repertoire-size bias correction applied to TCR pairs. False discovery rates were estimated in a later analysis by permuting HLA or CMV assignments 20 times. In a later analysis, co-occurring TCRs were grouped using DBSCAN, and TCRdist sequence similarity was added for clustering within HLA-allele-positive subsets. Repertoires with fewer than 30,000 or more than 120,000 public chains were left out of co-occurrence clustering, as were several repertoires with anomalous nucleotide sharing. As stored in TCRdb, this immuneACCESS dataset retains in-frame rearrangements with V and J assigned. A fraction of the clones does not appear; measured against another copy, unresolved V genes explain less than half of the discrepancy, and the remainder lacks a known reason. V, J and clone size are taken as reported in that table, and D and trimming were inferred from the DNA itself. Recorded for this sample are some 190,000 clones; roughly 80% of them occurred a single time. 2.4% of the sample is taken by the ten largest.

Trimmed from V: 0 bases; trimmed from J: 10 bases; junction bases lacking a gene match: 3. The germline V gene (reference sequence) sets CDR1 to LNHDA and CDR2 to SQIVND. The CDR3 runs 14 amino acids, cysteine and phenylalanine included. Only the CDR3 DNA is retained, 42 bases long and in frame from the first base. As for this clone: It has no known antigen specificity. The input lacks base qualities; no much larger clone sits a single base away.

The sample consisted of PBMCs. This sequence originates from a male donor in good health and CMV-seronegative. The rearranged chain carries TRBV19 and TRBJ1-6, with 7 junctional bases fitting TRBD1. The CDR3 region reads CASSIDRGQSPLHF. The DNA is as follows: TGTGCCAGTAGTATAGATCGGGGACAGTCACCCCTCCACTTT.